This T cell receptor (beta chain) came from a study of neurological immune-mediated disorders. The cDNA was generated by 5'RACE with 10-nucleotide random UMIs. TCRdb reprocessed the 5' RACE reads with MiXCR, giving one entry per CDR3 protein. The data show around 71,000 distinct CDR3 sequences, with roughly 15% seen just once and around 4.3% held by the top ten. This CDR3 spans 15 amino acids. V dropped 5 bases and J dropped 5; count of bases not matched to a gene: 9. Germline V gene data show CDR1 as MNHEY and CDR2 as SMNVEV (reference sequence). Time point: longitudinal time-point 1 (baseline). 2 million PBMCs stored at -80 C were the source of the unsorted libraries. This clonotype was seen at least ten times. The antigen is unknown. The study, taken as a whole, reports: CDR3 amino acid sequences of expanded clones were not shared across subjects, a result suggesting private repertoires in all groups.

V usage is TRBV27 and J usage is TRBJ2-1, with 7 bases fitting TRBD1. Sequencing input: PBMCs. The source is a female donor with HTLV-1-associated myelopathy (HAM/TSP). CDR3 nucleotides: TGTGCCAGCAGTACTTGGGACAGCTGGCACAATGAGCAGTTCTTC. Translated: CASSTWDSWHNEQFF.